This entry describes one TCR beta chain. Its antigen is undetermined. A much larger clone differs by one base, so this may be a read error. This record comes from a study of regulatory T cells in long-lasting Graves disease. Overall study results and limits: Favored gene segments in persistent disease were TRBV28, TRBJ1-2 and TRBJ2-5.

Germline assignment: CDR1 SGHTA and CDR2 FQGNSA. The ends were cut back, 2 bases at V and 6 bases at J, with 14 bases in the middle. The CDR3 covers 14 residues. Specified time point: newly diagnosed GD, antithyroid drugs for less than 3 months. PBMC RNA was the source of the TCR library. Relying on iRepertoire HTBI primers and Arm-PCR of CDR3 regions, the team built TCR beta libraries. Using its own MiXCR run on the multiplex PCR reads, TCRdb lists one record per CDR3 protein. The sample records 360,000 or so distinct CDR3 sequences, 15% to 20% being singletons. This sample was also put to use in a study of T cells in Graves' hyperthyroidism and ophthalmopathy. That source adds: No ophthalmopathy progression within 18 months constituted stable Graves' hyperthyroidism. HTBI primers were the set used in a first-round RT-PCR of the TCR CDR3. Among thyroid clonotypes expanded above 0.001, most also appeared in blood.

This chain joins TRBV7-2 and TRBJ2-7; the D is unclear. The receptor was isolated from a woman between 18 and 30 years old with Graves disease. The sequencing used peripheral blood mononuclear cells (PBMCs), collected at new diagnosis, from a patient treated with antithyroid drugs. In DNA, the CDR3 is TGTGCCAGCAGCTTAAGGGTGGTAGTTGGCGAGCAGTACTTC. Its translation: CASSLRVVVGEQYF.